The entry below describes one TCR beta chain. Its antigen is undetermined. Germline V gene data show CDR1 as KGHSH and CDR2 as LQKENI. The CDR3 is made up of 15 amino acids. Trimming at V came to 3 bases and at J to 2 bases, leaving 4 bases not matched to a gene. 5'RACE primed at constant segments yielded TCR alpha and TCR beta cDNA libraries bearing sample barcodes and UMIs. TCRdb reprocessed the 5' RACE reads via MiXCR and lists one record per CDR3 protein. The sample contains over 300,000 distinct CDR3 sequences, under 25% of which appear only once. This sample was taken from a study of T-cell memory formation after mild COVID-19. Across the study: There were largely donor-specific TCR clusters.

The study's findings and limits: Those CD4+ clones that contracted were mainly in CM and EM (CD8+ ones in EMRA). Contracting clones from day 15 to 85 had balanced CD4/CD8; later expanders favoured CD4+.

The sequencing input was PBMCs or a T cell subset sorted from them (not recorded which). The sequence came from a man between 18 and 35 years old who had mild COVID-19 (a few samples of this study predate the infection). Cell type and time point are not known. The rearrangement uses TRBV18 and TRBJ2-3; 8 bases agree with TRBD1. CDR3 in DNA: TGTGCCAGCTCACCTCGGACAGGGAACACAGATACGCAGTATTTT. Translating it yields CASSPRTGNTDTQYF.